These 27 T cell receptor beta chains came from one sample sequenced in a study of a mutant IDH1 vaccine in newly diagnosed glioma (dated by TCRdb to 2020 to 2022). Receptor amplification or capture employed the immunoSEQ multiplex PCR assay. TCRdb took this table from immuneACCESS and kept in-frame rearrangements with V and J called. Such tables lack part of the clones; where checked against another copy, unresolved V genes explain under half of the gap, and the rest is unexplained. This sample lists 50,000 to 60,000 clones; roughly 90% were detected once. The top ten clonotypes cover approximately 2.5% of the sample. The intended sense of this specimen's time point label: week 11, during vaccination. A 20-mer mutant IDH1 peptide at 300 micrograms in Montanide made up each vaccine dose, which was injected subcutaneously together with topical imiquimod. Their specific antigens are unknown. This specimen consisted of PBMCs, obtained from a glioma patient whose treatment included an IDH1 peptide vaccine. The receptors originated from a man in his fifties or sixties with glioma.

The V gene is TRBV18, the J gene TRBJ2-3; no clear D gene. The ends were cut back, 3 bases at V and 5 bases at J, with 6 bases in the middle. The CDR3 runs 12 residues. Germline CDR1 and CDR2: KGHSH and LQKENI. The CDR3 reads CASSPTVDTQYF. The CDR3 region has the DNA TGTGCCAGCTCACCGACGGTAGATACGCAGTATTTT. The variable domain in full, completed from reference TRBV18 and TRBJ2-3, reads NAGVMQNPRHLVRRRGQEARLRCSPMKGHSHVYWYRQLPEEGLKFMVYLQKENIIDESGMPKERFSAEFPKEGPSILRIQQVVRGDSAAYFCASSPTVDTQYFGPGTRLTVL.

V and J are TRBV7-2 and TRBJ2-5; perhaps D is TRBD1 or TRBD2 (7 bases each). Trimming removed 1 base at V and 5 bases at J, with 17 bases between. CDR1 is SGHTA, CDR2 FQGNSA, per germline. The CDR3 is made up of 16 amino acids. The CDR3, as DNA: TGTGCCAGCAGCTTAGTAAGACAGGGAGGGTCGGAGACCCAGTACTTC. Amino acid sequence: CASSLVRQGGSETQYF.

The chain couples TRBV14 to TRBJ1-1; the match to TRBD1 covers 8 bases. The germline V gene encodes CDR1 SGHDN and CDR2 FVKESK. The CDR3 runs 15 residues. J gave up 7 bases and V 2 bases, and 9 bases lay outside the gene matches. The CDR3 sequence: CASSQLRTGRNEAFF. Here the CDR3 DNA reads TGTGCCAGCAGCCAACTAAGGACAGGGCGTAATGAAGCTTTCTTT. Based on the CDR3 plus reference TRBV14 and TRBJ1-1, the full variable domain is EAGVTQFPSHSVIEKGQTVTLRCDPISGHDNLYWYRRVMGKEIKFLLHFVKESKQDESGMPNNRFLAERTGGTYSTLKVQPAELEDSGVYFCASSQLRTGRNEAFFGQGTRLTVV.

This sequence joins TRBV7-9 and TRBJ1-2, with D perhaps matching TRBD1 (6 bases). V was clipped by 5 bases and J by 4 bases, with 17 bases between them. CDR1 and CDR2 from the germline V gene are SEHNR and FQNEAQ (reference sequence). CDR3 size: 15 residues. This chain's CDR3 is CASSPGGPTLYGYTF. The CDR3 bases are TGTGCCAGCAGCCCGGGGGGGCCGACACTCTATGGCTACACCTTC.

In nucleotides, the CDR3 is TGTGCCATCAGCCGACAGGGAGGCACTGAAGCTTTCTTT. Amino acids: CAISRQGGTEAFF. The rearrangement uses TRBV10-3 and TRBJ1-1; 7 nucleotides line up with TRBD1. V was clipped by 6 bases and J by 4 bases; unmatched bases: 5. Germline CDR1 and CDR2: ENHRY and SYGVKD. The CDR3 sequence is 13 residues long.

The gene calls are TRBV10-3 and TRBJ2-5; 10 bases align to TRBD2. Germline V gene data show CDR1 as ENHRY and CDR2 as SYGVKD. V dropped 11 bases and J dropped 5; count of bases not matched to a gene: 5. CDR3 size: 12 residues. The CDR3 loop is CAPRAGGETQYF. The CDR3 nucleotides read TGTGCCCCTAGAGCGGGGGGGGAGACCCAGTACTTC.

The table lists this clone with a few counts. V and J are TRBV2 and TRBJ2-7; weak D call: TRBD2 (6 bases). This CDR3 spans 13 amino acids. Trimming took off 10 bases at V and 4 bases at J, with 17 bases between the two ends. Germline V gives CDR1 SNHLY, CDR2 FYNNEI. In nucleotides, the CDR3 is TGTGCCACCGAAGGCCAAGCGGGTTACGAGCAGTACTTC. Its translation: CATEGQAGYEQYF.

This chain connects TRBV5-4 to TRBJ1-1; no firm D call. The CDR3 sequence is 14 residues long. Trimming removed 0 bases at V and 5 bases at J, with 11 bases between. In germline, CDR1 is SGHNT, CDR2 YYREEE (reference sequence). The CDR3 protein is CASSLEQGWTEAFF. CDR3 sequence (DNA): TGTGCCAGCAGCTTGGAGCAAGGTTGGACTGAAGCTTTCTTT.

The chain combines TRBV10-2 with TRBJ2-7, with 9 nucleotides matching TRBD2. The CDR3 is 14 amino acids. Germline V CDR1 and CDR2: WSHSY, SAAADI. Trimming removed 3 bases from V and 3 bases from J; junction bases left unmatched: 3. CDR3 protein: CASSDASGNYEQYF. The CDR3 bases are TGCGCCAGCAGTGACGCTAGCGGGAACTACGAGCAGTACTTC.

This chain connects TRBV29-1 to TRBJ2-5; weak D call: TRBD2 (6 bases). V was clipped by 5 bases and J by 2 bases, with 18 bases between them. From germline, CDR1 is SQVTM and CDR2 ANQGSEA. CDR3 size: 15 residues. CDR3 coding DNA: TGCAGCGTTATAGGAGGGAAGGGAGCGCAAGAGACCCAGTACTTC. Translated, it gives CSVIGGKGAQETQYF.

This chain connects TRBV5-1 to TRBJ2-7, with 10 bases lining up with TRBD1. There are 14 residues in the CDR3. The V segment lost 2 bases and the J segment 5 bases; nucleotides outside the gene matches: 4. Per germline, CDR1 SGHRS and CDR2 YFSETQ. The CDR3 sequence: CASSFRDRGHEQYF. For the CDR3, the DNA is TGCGCCAGCAGCTTCAGGGACAGGGGTCACGAGCAGTACTTC.

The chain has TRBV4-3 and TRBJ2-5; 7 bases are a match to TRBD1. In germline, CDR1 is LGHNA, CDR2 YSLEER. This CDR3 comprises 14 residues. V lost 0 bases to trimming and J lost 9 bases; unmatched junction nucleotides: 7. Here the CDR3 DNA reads TGCGCCAGCAGCCAAGAAGGGGGCCCGACGGCCCAGTACTTC. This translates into CASSQEGGPTAQYF.

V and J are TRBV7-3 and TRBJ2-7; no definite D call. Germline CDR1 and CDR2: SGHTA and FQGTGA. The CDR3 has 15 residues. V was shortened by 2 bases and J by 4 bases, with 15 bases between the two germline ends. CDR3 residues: CASSLGLGNEYEQYF. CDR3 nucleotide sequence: TGTGCCAGCAGCTTAGGATTGGGGAATGAGTACGAGCAGTACTTC. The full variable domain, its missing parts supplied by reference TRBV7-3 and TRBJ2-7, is GAGVSQTPSNKVTEKGKYVELRCDPISGHTALYWYRQSLGQGPEFLIYFQGTGAADDSGLPNDRFFAVRPEGSVSTLKIQRTERGDSAVYLCASSLGLGNEYEQYFGPGTRLTVT.

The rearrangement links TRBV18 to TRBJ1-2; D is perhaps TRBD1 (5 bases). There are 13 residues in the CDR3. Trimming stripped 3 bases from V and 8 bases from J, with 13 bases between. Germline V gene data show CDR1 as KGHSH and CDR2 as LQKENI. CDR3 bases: TGTGCCAGCTCACCGGACAAATTTCAAGGCTACACCTTC. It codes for CASSPDKFQGYTF.

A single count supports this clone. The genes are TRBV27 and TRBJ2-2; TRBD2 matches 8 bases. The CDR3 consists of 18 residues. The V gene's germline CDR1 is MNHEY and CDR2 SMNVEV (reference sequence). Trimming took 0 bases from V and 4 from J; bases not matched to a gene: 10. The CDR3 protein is CASSLSIGGRFPTGELFF. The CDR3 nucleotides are TGTGCCAGCAGTTTATCGATAGGCGGGAGGTTCCCCACCGGGGAGCTGTTTTTT.

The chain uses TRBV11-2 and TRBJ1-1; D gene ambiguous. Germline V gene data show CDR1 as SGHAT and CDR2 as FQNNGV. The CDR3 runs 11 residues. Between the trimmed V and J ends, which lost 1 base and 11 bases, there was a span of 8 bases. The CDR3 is CASSLVGGAFF. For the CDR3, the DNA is TGTGCCAGCAGCTTAGTGGGCGGTGCTTTCTTT. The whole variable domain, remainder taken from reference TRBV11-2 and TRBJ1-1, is EAGVAQSPRYKIIEKRQSVAFWCNPISGHATLYWYQQILGQGPKLLIQFQNNGVVDDSQLPKDRFSAERLKGVDSTLKIQPAKLEDSAVYLCASSLVGGAFFGQGTRLTVV.

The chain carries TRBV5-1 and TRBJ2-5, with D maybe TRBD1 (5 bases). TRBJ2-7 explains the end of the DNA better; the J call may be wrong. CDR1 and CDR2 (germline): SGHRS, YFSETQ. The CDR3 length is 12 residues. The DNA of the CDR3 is TGCGCCAGCAGCGCGACAGCCTACGAGCAGTACTTC. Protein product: CASSATAYEQYF.

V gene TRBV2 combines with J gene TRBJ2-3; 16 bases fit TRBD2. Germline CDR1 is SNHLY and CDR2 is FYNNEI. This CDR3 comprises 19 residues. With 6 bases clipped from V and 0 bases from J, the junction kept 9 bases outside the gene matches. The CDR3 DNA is TGTGCCAGCAGGGGCAAGGGACTAGCGGGGGGGACTAGCACAGATACGCAGTATTTT. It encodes CASRGKGLAGGTSTDTQYF.

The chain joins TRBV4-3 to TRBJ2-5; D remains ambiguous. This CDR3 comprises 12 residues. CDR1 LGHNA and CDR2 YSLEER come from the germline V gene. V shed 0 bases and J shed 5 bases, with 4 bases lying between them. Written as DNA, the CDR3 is TGCGCCAGCAGCCAAGATCTCGAGACCCAGTACTTC. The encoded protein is CASSQDLETQYF.

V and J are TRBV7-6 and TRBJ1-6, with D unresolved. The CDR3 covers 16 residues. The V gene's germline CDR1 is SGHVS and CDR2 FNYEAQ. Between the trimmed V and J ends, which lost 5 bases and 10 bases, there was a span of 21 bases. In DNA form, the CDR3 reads TGTGCCAGCAGCCCAGGACCCAGCCAAATAGGGTCACCCCTCCACTTT. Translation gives CASSPGPSQIGSPLHF. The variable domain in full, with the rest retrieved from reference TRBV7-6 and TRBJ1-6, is GAGVSQSPRYKVTKRGQDVALRCDPISGHVSLYWYRQALGQGPEFLTYFNYEAQQDKSGLPNDRFSAERPEGSISTLTIQRTEQRDSAMYRCASSPGPSQIGSPLHFGNGTRLTVT.

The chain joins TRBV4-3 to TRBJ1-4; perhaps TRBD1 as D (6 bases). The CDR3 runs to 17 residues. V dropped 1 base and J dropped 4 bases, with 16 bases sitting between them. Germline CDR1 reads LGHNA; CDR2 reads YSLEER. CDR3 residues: CASSQAFTGMGNEKLFF. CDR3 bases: TGCGCCAGCAGCCAAGCGTTCACAGGGATGGGTAATGAAAAACTGTTTTTT.

The CDR3 here is CASSSRAGGANEQFF. As DNA, the CDR3 is TGTGCCAGCAGCTCCAGAGCAGGGGGGGCCAATGAGCAGTTCTTC. This chain connects TRBV7-8 to TRBJ2-1; D could derive from TRBD1 or TRBD2 (7 bases each). Trimming shortened V by 4 bases and J by 6 bases, and 16 bases separated the two germline ends. Germline V CDR1 and CDR2: SGHVS, FQNEAQ. There are 15 residues in the CDR3.

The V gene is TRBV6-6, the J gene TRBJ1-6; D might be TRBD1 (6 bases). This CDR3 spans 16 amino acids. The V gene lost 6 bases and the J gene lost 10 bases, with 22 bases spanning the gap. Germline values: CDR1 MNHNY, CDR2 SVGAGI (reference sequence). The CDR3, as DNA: TGTGCCAGCAGACAAACGGCGGCTCCAGGGGACTCACCCCTCCACTTT. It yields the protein CASRQTAAPGDSPLHF.

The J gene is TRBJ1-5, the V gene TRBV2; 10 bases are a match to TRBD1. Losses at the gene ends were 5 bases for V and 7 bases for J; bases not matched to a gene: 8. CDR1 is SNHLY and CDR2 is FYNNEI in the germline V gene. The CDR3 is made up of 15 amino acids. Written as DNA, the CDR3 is TGTGCCAGCAGTCCTCAGACAGGGGGCTGGCAGCCCCAGCATTTT. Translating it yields CASSPQTGGWQPQHF. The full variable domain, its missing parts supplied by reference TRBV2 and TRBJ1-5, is EPEVTQTPSHQVTQMGQEVILRCVPISNHLYFYWYRQILGQKVEFLVSFYNNEISEKSEIFDDQFSVERPDGSNFTLKIRSTKLEDSAMYFCASSPQTGGWQPQHFGDGTRLSIL.

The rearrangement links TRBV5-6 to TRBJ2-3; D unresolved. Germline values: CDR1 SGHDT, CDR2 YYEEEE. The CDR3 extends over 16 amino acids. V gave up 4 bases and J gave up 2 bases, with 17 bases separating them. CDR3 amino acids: CASSLNTEISTDTQYF. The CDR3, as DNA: TGTGCCAGCAGCCTTAACACAGAGATTTCCACAGATACGCAGTATTTT.

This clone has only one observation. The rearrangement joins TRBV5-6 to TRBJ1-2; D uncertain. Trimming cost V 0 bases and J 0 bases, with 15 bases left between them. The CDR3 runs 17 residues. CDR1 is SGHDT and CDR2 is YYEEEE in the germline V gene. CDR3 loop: CASSLGAGFWTNYGYTF. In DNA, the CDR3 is TGTGCCAGCAGCTTGGGTGCAGGCTTTTGGACTAACTATGGCTACACCTTC.

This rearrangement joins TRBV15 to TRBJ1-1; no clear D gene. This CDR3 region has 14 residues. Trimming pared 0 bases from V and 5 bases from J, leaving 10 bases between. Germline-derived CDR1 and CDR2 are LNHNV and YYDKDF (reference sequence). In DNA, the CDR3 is TGTGCCACCAGCAGAGATCTTCAAGGAACTGAAGCTTTCTTT. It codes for CATSRDLQGTEAFF.